This T cell receptor (beta chain) is from a study of blood T cells in healthy people across ages. Notes on the study in general: The long-lived group displayed more naive CD4+ cells, plus higher diversity, than the aged donors did.

This CDR3 region has 12 residues. V gave up 3 bases and J gave up 6 bases, with 8 bases separating them. The V gene's germline CDR1 is SQVTM and CDR2 ANQGSEA. Comment on this clonotype: The target antigen is unknown.

Alongside a J-beta primer mix, a sample-barcoded 5' primer served in a second PCR lasting about 7 to 12 cycles. TCRdb re-called the 5' RACE reads through MiXCR, storing one row per CDR3 protein. The repertoire holds about 620,000 distinct CDR3 sequences, about 51% seen once, with roughly 13% in the top ten. The sequencing sample was made of blood. This chain links TRBV29-1 with TRBJ1-4; D uncertain. The TCR comes from a woman of 80 years or more in good health. For the CDR3, the DNA is TGCAGCGTTGACAATGGTGATGAAAAACTGTTTTTT. It codes for CSVDNGDEKLFF.